Given below is one T cell receptor (beta chain) in context. The antigen is not known. The data originate from a study of post-analysis software for immune sequencing data. Study observations and caveats: When compared against controls, multiple sclerosis patients showed significantly lower normalized Chao1 diversity. Pronounced co-clustering by F measure was evident among identically batched samples. About five TRBV segments were more frequent in patients than controls; TRBV5-6, TRBV5-1 and TRBV20-1 belonged to this group.

Unique molecular identifiers featured in each of the TCR beta cDNA libraries. Around 500,000 cDNA molecules came from about 1 to 10 million T cells. TCRdb ran MiXCR on the PCR reads and lists one entry per CDR3 protein. Among 650,000 to 850,000 distinct CDR3 sequences listed, 53% were seen once. Germline assignment: CDR1 SGDLS and CDR2 YYNGEE. Trimming left V 0 bases short and J 13 bases short, with 20 bases between. The CDR3 has 15 amino acids. This chain links TRBV9 with TRBJ2-4, with TRBD1 as a possible D gene (6 bases). This clonotype was sampled from a girl aged 5 to 17 with multiple sclerosis. Sequencing was performed on blood. CDR3 nucleotide sequence: TGTGCCAGCAGCGTAGACCCCACAGGGTTGAGGGAGCAGTACTTC. Translation: CASSVDPTGLREQYF.